What follows are 27 T cell receptor beta chains derived from one specimen sequenced in a study of breast tumors, draining lymph nodes, adjacent tissues. Breast cancer patients provided tissue from their axillary draining lymph nodes. TCRdb re-analysed the multiplex PCR reads in MiXCR, keeping a single row per CDR3 protein. Of 170,000 or so distinct CDR3 sequences in the sample, approximately 33% are singletons; the top ten hold over 3.5%. The material sequenced was axillary lymph node tissue. The receptors derive from a female donor with breast cancer. Some clones in this sample may be carry-over from other donors' samples.

The V gene is TRBV6-5, the J gene TRBJ2-7, with no clear D. Germline V gene sequence: CDR1 MNHEY, CDR2 SVGAGI. Deletions cut 5 bases from V and 2 bases from J, with 7 bases between. This CDR3 has 12 residues. The CDR3 DNA follows: TGTGCCAGCAGTCAACCCGCCTACGAGCAGTACTTC. This sequence encodes CASSQPAYEQYF.

This clonotype was counted ten times or more. The genes are TRBV5-8 and TRBJ1-2, with D perhaps TRBD1 (5 bases). Trimming cost V 1 base and J 8 bases, with 18 bases left between them. CDR1 SGHTS and CDR2 YDEGEE come from the germline V gene. The CDR3 is 15 residues long. CDR3 sequence: CASSLYPPGKKGYTF. DNA for the CDR3: TGTGCCAGCAGCTTGTATCCCCCAGGGAAGAAGGGCTACACCTTC.

This clonotype was found a few times. The V gene is TRBV6-4, the J gene TRBJ2-1; D gene uncertain. Germline values: CDR1 MRHNA, CDR2 SNTAGT. The CDR3 is made up of 15 amino acids. V was clipped by 2 bases and J by 4 bases, with 12 bases between them. CDR3: CASSDGPDSYNEQFF. The CDR3 nucleotides read TGTGCCAGCAGTGACGGGCCTGATTCTTACAATGAGCAGTTCTTC.

This clonotype was detected a few times. The chain employs TRBV6-5 and TRBJ2-1, with D maybe TRBD2 (6 bases). V gave up 2 bases and J gave up 8 bases, with 16 bases separating them. CDR3 length: 15 amino acids. Germline CDR1 reads MNHEY; CDR2 reads SVGAGI. The CDR3 region is CASSYRGTGADEQFF. In DNA, the CDR3 is TGTGCCAGCAGTTACCGGGGGACCGGAGCTGATGAGCAGTTCTTC.

The V gene is TRBV20-1, the J gene TRBJ2-3; 9 bases fit TRBD1. Unmatched junction bases numbered 12, after V lost 0 bases and J lost 11 bases. The CDR3 totals 15 residues. Germline V gene sequence: CDR1 DFQATT, CDR2 SNEGSKA (reference sequence). The CDR3 DNA reads as TGCAGTGCTAGAGATCTAGGGACAGGGAACAATGAGCAGTATTTT. Its translation: CSARDLGTGNNEQYF.

This rearrangement joins TRBV24-1 to TRBJ1-2, with no clear D. The V end was cut by 5 bases, the J end by 0 bases, with 30 bases between. CDR3 length equals 21 residues. CDR1 is KGHDR and CDR2 is SFDVKD in the germline V gene. The CDR3 region is CATSVPFRVAIFLCANYGYTF. The CDR3 DNA sequence: TGTGCCACCAGTGTCCCTTTTAGAGTGGCTATATTCTTATGTGCTAACTATGGCTACACCTTC.

With regard to this clonotype: Sequence at one end of the junction differs from germline and may be a read error. This chain links TRBV20-1 with TRBJ1-4, with a weak D call TRBD1 (5 bases). This CDR3 comprises 14 residues. CDR1 is DFQATT, CDR2 SNEGSKA, per germline (reference sequence). In DNA, the CDR3 is TGCAGTGCAGGGACGGGCGGAACTAATAAAAAACTGTTTTTT. Its translation: CSAGTGGTNKKLFF.

This clonotype was observed many times. The rearrangement uses TRBV7-2 and TRBJ2-3, with 9 nucleotides matching TRBD1. The CDR3 consists of 16 residues. With 3 bases clipped from V and 4 bases from J, the junction kept 8 bases outside the gene matches. Germline values: CDR1 SGHTA, CDR2 FQGNSA. This CDR3 is CASSFIPGQGPDTQYF. The CDR3 DNA is TGTGCCAGCAGCTTCATCCCGGGACAGGGCCCAGATACGCAGTATTTT.

This clonotype was recorded at least ten times. The rearrangement joins TRBV9 to TRBJ2-1; 8 nucleotides align to TRBD2. The junction had 6 bases not matched to a gene; V was cut back by 4 bases and J by 3 bases. Germline CDR1 is SGDLS and CDR2 is YYNGEE. The CDR3 is made up of 15 amino acids. CDR3: CASSRAGGRYNEQFF. The CDR3, as DNA: TGTGCCAGCAGCCGTGCGGGGGGTCGCTACAATGAGCAGTTCTTC.

Details on this clonotype: Mismatch with germline at one junction end may stem from a read error. The rearrangement links TRBV15 to TRBJ1-4; possible D gene TRBD1, 5 bases. In germline, CDR1 is LNHNV, CDR2 YYDKDF (reference sequence). There are 16 residues in the CDR3. CDR3 protein: CATGRESFADSEKLFF. CDR3 coding DNA: TGTGCCACCGGCAGAGAATCGTTTGCAGACAGTGAGAAACTGTTTTTT.

This clonotype was counted many times. The gene calls are TRBV7-6 and TRBJ1-3, with no clear D. The CDR3 totals 15 residues. Per the germline V gene, CDR1 is SGHVS and CDR2 is FNYEAQ. Trimming cost V 1 base and J 0 bases, with 7 bases left between them. The CDR3 loop reads CASSLGAGSGNTIYF. In DNA form, the CDR3 reads TGTGCCAGCAGCTTAGGGGCAGGCTCTGGAAACACCATATATTTT.

The V gene is TRBV20-1, the J gene TRBJ1-5; tentative D call: TRBD1 (5 bases). This CDR3 contains 14 residues. The germline V gene has CDR1 DFQATT and CDR2 SNEGSKA (reference sequence). V lost 0 bases to trimming and J lost 8 bases, with 14 bases between them. CDR3 DNA: TGCAGTGCTAGAGACGGTATTAGGGGAGAGCCCCAGCATTTT. This gives the protein CSARDGIRGEPQHF.

V usage is TRBV20-1 and J usage is TRBJ2-2; the D gene is possibly TRBD2 (6 bases). V was trimmed by 4 bases and J by 7 bases, leaving 10 bases between them. From germline, CDR1 is DFQATT and CDR2 SNEGSKA (reference sequence). This CDR3 spans 12 amino acids. The CDR3 protein is CSATPTSGELFF. The CDR3 coding sequence is TGCAGTGCTACTCCGACTAGCGGGGAGCTGTTTTTT.

This clonotype was counted many times. This chain connects TRBV13 to TRBJ2-1; D remains unclear. The CDR3 runs to 15 residues. Trimming took 0 bases from V and 7 from J, leaving 13 bases between them. Germline V gives CDR1 PRHDT, CDR2 FYEKMQ (reference sequence). CDR3 protein: CASSLGASIWNEQFF. As DNA, the CDR3 is TGTGCCAGCAGCTTAGGCGCCTCTATCTGGAATGAGCAGTTCTTC.

By its share, this clonotype is medium-sized. This chain joins TRBV7-8 and TRBJ2-5; 10 bases map to TRBD2. The V gene's germline CDR1 is SGHVS and CDR2 FQNEAQ. The CDR3 consists of 15 residues. The V gene end was trimmed by 3 bases and the J gene end by 7 bases; junction bases not matched to a gene: 8. The CDR3 loop reads CASSLQRGGRLTQYF. CDR3 DNA sequence: TGTGCCAGCAGCTTGCAGCGGGGGGGGCGATTGACCCAGTACTTC.

This clonotype was found many times. The rearrangement joins TRBV20-1 to TRBJ2-3; maybe TRBD1 (6 bases). This CDR3 has 11 amino acids. Trimming cost V 7 bases and J 13 bases, with 18 bases left between them. From germline, CDR1 is DFQATT and CDR2 SNEGSKA (reference sequence). The CDR3 spells CSVKSPAGEYF. CDR3 nucleotide sequence: TGCAGTGTCAAAAGCCCGGCAGGGGAGTATTTT.

This clonotype was counted ten times or more. The rearrangement uses TRBV12-3 or TRBV12-4 and TRBJ2-7; 7 nucleotides align to TRBD1. The trim removed 3 bases at V and 1 base at J, leaving 3 bases unmatched. The CDR3 has 14 amino acids. This CDR3 is CASSLPGGSYEQYF. DNA for the CDR3: TGTGCCAGCAGTTTGCCAGGGGGATCCTACGAGCAGTACTTC.

The chain links TRBV6-2 or TRBV6-3 to TRBJ2-3, with TRBD2 matching 8 bases. This CDR3 contains 17 residues. Germline-derived CDR1 and CDR2 are MNHEY and SVGEGT. Trimming cost V 6 bases and J 0 bases; bases outside gene matches: 11. CDR3 nucleotides: TGTGCCAGCAGATCCACTAGAACTAGCGGTAGCACAGATACGCAGTATTTT. Its protein is CASRSTRTSGSTDTQYF.

Worth noting for this clonotype: The germline gene is not matched at one end of the junction; a read error may be the cause. The chain employs TRBV7-2 and TRBJ2-1; D perhaps matches TRBD1 (5 bases). The CDR3 totals 15 residues. Germline V gene lookup returns CDR1 SGHTA and CDR2 FQGNSA. Here the CDR3 reads CASSLSRESSYEQLF. In nucleotides, the CDR3 is TGTGCCAGCAGCTTAAGCAGGGAATCGTCCTACGAGCAGCTCTTC.

With regard to this clonotype: A much larger clone sits a single nucleotide away, making a read error possible. This CDR3 reads CASSLGGSEHYF. The CDR3 DNA follows: TGCGCCAGCAGCTTGGGTGGAAGCGAGCACTACTTC. This chain links TRBV5-1 with TRBJ2-7; D not certain. CDR1 and CDR2 (germline): SGHRS, YFSETQ. The CDR3 has 12 amino acids. Full variable domain (rest looked up from reference TRBV5-1 and TRBJ2-7): KAGVTQTPRYLIKTRGQQVTLSCSPISGHRSVSWYQQTPGQGLQFLFEYFSETQRNKGNFPGRFSGRQFSNSRSEMNVSTLELGDSALYLCASSLGGSEHYFGPGTRLTVT.

The rearrangement uses TRBV11-2 and TRBJ1-1; D uncertain. Trimming took 4 bases from V and 4 from J, leaving 13 bases between them. In germline, CDR1 is SGHAT, CDR2 FQNNGV. This CDR3 has 14 residues. The CDR3 is CASSSKQWGTEAFF. The CDR3 bases are TGTGCCAGCAGCTCCAAACAGTGGGGCACTGAAGCTTTCTTT.

The chain is built from TRBV7-6 and TRBJ1-1; D is unresolved. Germline V lookup: CDR1 SGHVS, CDR2 FNYEAQ. V shed 1 base and J shed 5 bases, with 11 bases lying between them. The CDR3 totals 14 residues. The chain's CDR3 is CASSLGESLTEAFF. The DNA of the CDR3 is TGTGCCAGCAGCTTAGGGGAGAGTTTAACTGAAGCTTTCTTT.

This clonotype was found many times. V gene TRBV10-3 combines with J gene TRBJ2-7, with D perhaps TRBD1 (6 bases). Trimming left V 4 bases short and J 6 bases short, with 22 bases between. The germline gives CDR1 ENHRY, CDR2 SYGVKD. This CDR3 is built from 16 residues. The CDR3 DNA sequence: TGTGCCATCAGTGGGAGTCAGCAGGGGACGAGTTCCGAGCAGTACTTC. It translates to CAISGSQQGTSSEQYF.

This clonotype has a handful of counts. The gene calls are TRBV12-3 or TRBV12-4 and TRBJ1-1; unclear D gene. V gave up 6 bases and J gave up 0 bases, with 5 bases separating them. The CDR3 covers 12 residues. The CDR3 sequence is CASRVLNTEAFF. The CDR3 region has the DNA TGTGCCAGCAGGGTTTTGAACACTGAAGCTTTCTTT.

V gene TRBV12-3 or TRBV12-4 combines with J gene TRBJ1-5; 10 nucleotides match TRBD1. J gave up 7 bases and V 3 bases, and 9 bases lay outside the gene matches. This CDR3 region has 16 residues. The CDR3 is CASSLGDRGGRQPQHF. The CDR3 nucleotides read TGTGCCAGCAGTTTGGGGGACAGGGGCGGGCGGCAGCCCCAGCATTTT.

This clonotype was seen at least ten times. This chain uses TRBV25-1 with TRBJ1-2; D ambiguous. Germline V gene sequence: CDR1 MGHDK, CDR2 SYGVNS. The CDR3 runs 13 residues. Trimming cost V 1 base and J 4 bases, with 7 bases left between them. CDR3 bases: TGTGCCAGCAGTGAATTGCCCTTCTATGGCTACACCTTC. This gives the protein CASSELPFYGYTF.

There are a few counts of this clonotype. A read error may be the cause here, since a much bigger clone is one base away. The chain recombines TRBV20-1 with TRBJ1-3; a weak D match, TRBD1 (6 bases). Germline CDR1 DFQATT, CDR2 SNEGSKA (reference sequence). This CDR3 is built from 14 residues. This CDR3 reads CSAIGQSSGTTIYF. The CDR3 region has the DNA TGCAGTGCTATTGGACAGTCCTCTGGAACCACCATATATTTT.